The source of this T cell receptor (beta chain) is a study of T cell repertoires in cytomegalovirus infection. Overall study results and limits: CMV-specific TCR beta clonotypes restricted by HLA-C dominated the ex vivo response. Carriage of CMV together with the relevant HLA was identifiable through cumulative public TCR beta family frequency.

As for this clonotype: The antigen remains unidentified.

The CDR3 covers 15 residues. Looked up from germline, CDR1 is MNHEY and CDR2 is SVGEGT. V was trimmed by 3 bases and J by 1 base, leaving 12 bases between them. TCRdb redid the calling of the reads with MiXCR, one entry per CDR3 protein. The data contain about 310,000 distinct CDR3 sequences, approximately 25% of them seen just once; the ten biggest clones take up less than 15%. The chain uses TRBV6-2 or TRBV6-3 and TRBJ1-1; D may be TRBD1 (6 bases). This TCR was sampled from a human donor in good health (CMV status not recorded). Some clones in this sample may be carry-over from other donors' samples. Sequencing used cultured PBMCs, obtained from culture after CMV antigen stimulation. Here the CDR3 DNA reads TGTGCCAGCAGTTATTCGACACAGGGGAACACTGAAGCTTTCTTT. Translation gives CASSYSTQGNTEAFF.